Given below is one T cell receptor beta chain in context. Its antigen is unidentified. These data come from a study of T cell responses to AZD1222 COVID-19 vaccine. As for the study in general: Second-dose intervals of approximately 4 or approximately 12 weeks were pooled. Study outcomes and limitations: Repertoire collection took place solely once the T cell response had peaked. It should be noted that donors were predominantly white British and more often female, and clonal diversity was possibly underestimated.

Produced via immunoSEQ multiplex PCR; TCRdb's table is partial and in-frame only. Of around 77,000 clones in the sample, around 86% were seen once. This clonotype originated in an adult in good health. Sequencing was performed on peripheral blood, taken on day 0 of AZD1222 vaccination.

CDR3 nucleotides: TGCGCCAGCAGCTTGGCCCGGGACAGGGCCTCAGATACGCAGTATTTT. Translated, it gives CASSLARDRASDTQYF. The chain uses TRBV5-1 and TRBJ2-3, with 9 nucleotides matching TRBD1. CDR1 and CDR2 (germline): SGHRS, YFSETQ. The CDR3 sequence is 16 residues long. The ends lost 0 bases at V and 4 bases at J; junction bases unmatched: 6.